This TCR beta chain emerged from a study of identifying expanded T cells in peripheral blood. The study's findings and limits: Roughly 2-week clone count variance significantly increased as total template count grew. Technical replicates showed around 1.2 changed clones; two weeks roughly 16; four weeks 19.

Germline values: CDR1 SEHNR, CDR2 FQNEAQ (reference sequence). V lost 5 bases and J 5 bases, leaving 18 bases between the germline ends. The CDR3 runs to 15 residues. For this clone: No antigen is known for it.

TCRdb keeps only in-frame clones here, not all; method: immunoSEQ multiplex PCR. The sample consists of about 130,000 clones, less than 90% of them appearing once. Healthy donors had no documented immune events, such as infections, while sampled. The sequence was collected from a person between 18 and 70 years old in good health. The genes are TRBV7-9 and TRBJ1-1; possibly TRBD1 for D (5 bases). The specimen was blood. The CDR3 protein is CASSAPTEGQTEAFF. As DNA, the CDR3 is TGTGCCAGCAGCGCCCCGACAGAAGGGCAAACTGAAGCTTTCTTT.